This T cell receptor beta chain was documented in a study of CD4 T cells in relation to SARS-CoV-2 and coronaviruses. This CDR3 has 13 amino acids. Germline V gene sequence: CDR1 LGHDT, CDR2 YNNKEL (reference sequence). Trimming pared 5 bases from V and 9 bases from J, leaving 14 bases between. CD4+ T cells from unexposed donors were obtained before the COVID-19 pandemic (2011-2018). Generated by immunoSEQ multiplex PCR, the TCRdb table keeps only in-frame clones and is missing some. This table has some 65,000 clones, around 87% appearing once. The receptor comes from a human donor in good health. The chain joins TRBV3-1 (or the pseudogene TRBV3-2) to TRBJ1-5; D unclear. The sequenced sample consisted of memory CD4+ T cells from PBMCs. This chain's CDR3 is CASSSRTDRPQHF. The CDR3 DNA reads as TGTGCCAGCAGCTCCCGGACGGACCGGCCCCAGCATTTT.